The sample holds a few counts of the clone carrying this TCR beta chain. Its antigen is undetermined. V lost 10 bases, J lost 7 bases, and 11 bases stayed unmatched. Germline CDR1 and CDR2: KGHDR and SFDVKD. The CDR3 has 14 residues. Two oligonucleotides, mixed equimolar, formed the beta constant-region primer covering TRBC1 and TRBC2. Ligated cDNA was amplified by four rounds of PCR with nested alpha and beta constant-region primers and SP2. TCRdb re-derived calls from the UMI-ligation and nested PCR reads in MiXCR, one entry per CDR3 protein. Of about 85,000 distinct CDR3 sequences listed, over 10% are singletons. The data derive from a study of naive and memory T cell subsets. Study-wide results and limits: Gini index rose across naive, CM, EM and EMRA in CD4 and CD8.

Sequencing was carried out using central memory CD4+ T cells from blood. The chain has TRBV24-1 and TRBJ2-2, with 7 bases matching TRBD1. This TCR was sampled from a human donor in good health. CDR3 loop: CATEVQGTGGELFF. The CDR3, as DNA: TGTGCCACAGAAGTACAGGGGACGGGCGGGGAGCTGTTTTTT.